The 7 T cell receptor beta chains presented below share a single source sample, sequenced in a study of blood T cell repertoires in COVID-19. Method: immunoSEQ multiplex PCR; TCRdb's copy keeps in-frame clones and lacks some. Here the sample spans 110,000 or so clones, over 75% being singletons. Sequencing was performed on peripheral blood. These receptors all stem from a woman aged 65 to 85 who had recovered from COVID-19.

In DNA, the CDR3 is TGCGCCAGCAAAGAGCAGGGGGCGATAGATACGCAGTATTTT. This codes for CASKEQGAIDTQYF. The chain is built from TRBV5-1 and TRBJ2-3; 8 bases map to TRBD1. The CDR3 is 14 amino acids. J lost 5 bases, V lost 6 bases, and 8 bases had no gene match. CDR1 and CDR2 (germline): SGHRS, YFSETQ.

The chain couples TRBV7-9 to TRBJ2-3; TRBD2 agrees at 7 bases. V lost 7 bases, J lost 2 bases, and 9 bases stayed unmatched. The CDR3 runs to 15 residues. Per the germline V gene, CDR1 is SEHNR and CDR2 is FQNEAQ (reference sequence). CDR3 bases: TGTGCCAGCACCCAGGCAGCGGGACCCACAGATACGCAGTATTTT. Amino acids: CASTQAAGPTDTQYF.

The chain has TRBV5-5 and TRBJ1-1, with 7 bases lining up with TRBD1. The CDR3 has 14 residues. Germline-derived CDR1 and CDR2 are SGHKS and YYEKEE (reference sequence). Trimming took 4 bases from V and 3 from J; bases not matched to a gene: 6. The CDR3 protein is CASSPTGPHTEAFF. The CDR3 bases are TGTGCCAGCAGCCCGACAGGGCCCCACACTGAAGCTTTCTTT. Full variable domain (outside the CDR3, taken from reference TRBV5-5 and TRBJ1-1): DAGVTQSPTHLIKTRGQQVTLRCSPISGHKSVSWYQQVLGQGPQFIFQYYEKEERGRGNFPDRFSARQFPNYSSELNVNALLLGDSALYLCASSPTGPHTEAFFGQGTRLTVV.

The rearrangement uses TRBV28 and TRBJ2-3; 10 bases match TRBD1. This CDR3 contains 16 residues. The ends lost 5 bases at V and 4 bases at J; junction bases unmatched: 9. Germline CDR1 reads MDHEN; CDR2 reads SYDVKM. The CDR3 reads CASSAPGQGWSDTQYF. CDR3 nucleotides: TGTGCCAGCAGTGCCCCGGGACAGGGGTGGTCAGATACGCAGTATTTT.

This clone has a single count. V usage is TRBV2 and J usage is TRBJ2-5, with 11 positions matching TRBD1. The CDR3 has 14 residues. Germline CDR1 and CDR2: SNHLY and FYNNEI. J lost 5 bases, V lost 8 bases, and 7 bases had no gene match. DNA for the CDR3: TGTGCCAGCCGACGGACAGGGGGCCTGGAGACCCAGTACTTC. Residues: CASRRTGGLETQYF.

The rearrangement links TRBV28 to TRBJ2-6; D remains ambiguous. Germline V CDR1 and CDR2: MDHEN, SYDVKM. There are 15 residues in the CDR3. Deletions cut 6 bases from V and 0 bases from J, with 9 bases between. CDR3 amino acids: CASSATVSGANVLTF. The CDR3 DNA sequence: TGTGCCAGCAGCGCTACAGTCTCTGGGGCCAACGTCCTGACTTTC. The whole variable domain, remainder taken from reference TRBV28 and TRBJ2-6, is DVKVTQSSRYLVKRTGEKVFLECVQDMDHENMFWYRQDPGLGLRLIYFSYDVKMKEKGDIPEGYSVSREKKERFSLILESASTNQTSMYLCASSATVSGANVLTFGAGSRLTVL.

The V and J genes are TRBV12-5 and TRBJ1-2; D gene unclear. From germline, CDR1 is LGHNT and CDR2 FRNRAP. The ends were cut back, 4 bases at V and 8 bases at J, with 20 bases in the middle. CDR3 length: 15 amino acids. Here the CDR3 reads CASGSGGGSTKGYTF. The CDR3 DNA reads TGTGCTAGTGGTTCAGGAGGAGGGTCCACAAAGGGCTACACCTTC. The variable domain in full, with the rest retrieved from reference TRBV12-5 and TRBJ1-2, is DARVTQTPRHKVTEMGQEVTMRCQPILGHNTVFWYRQTMMQGLELLAYFRNRAPLDDSGMPKDRFSAEMPDATLATLKIQPSEPRDSAVYFCASGSGGGSTKGYTFGSGTRLTVV.